This TCR beta chain was recovered during a study of cytomegalovirus exposure and HLA in healthy donors. At the level of the study: Prior work identified 100 million to 130 million unique TCR beta sequences in about 179 million T cells. In terms of ancestry, the Caucasian-associated cluster contained more than 65% of the 300 to 400 genotyped donors. Study-level results: In an earlier analysis, about 87% or about 30%: the productive usage of most TCR beta V segments. Across donors, presence/absence analyses took sequencing depth to be roughly uniform.

In the case of this clone: The target antigen is unknown.

The CDR3 consists of 15 residues. Per the germline V gene, CDR1 is SGHRS and CDR2 is YFSETQ. The ends lost 4 bases at V and 0 bases at J; junction bases unmatched: 6. PCR employed 60 Vbeta and 13 Jbeta primers. TCRdb keeps only in-frame clones here, not all; method: immunoSEQ multiplex PCR. In the table there are around 110,000 clones, about four fifths of which are singletons. Source material: PBMCs. The chain links TRBV5-1 to TRBJ1-1; TRBD1 agrees at 7 bases. This receptor was taken from a woman in her late teens or twenties in good health and CMV-seronegative. CDR3 nucleotides: TGCGCCAGCAGCCCGAGGGACAGTATGAACACTGAAGCTTTCTTT. Translating gives CASSPRDSMNTEAFF.